This record looks at one TCR beta chain sequence and its context. The sample originates from a study of control samples from healthy donors and cancer patients. Germline assignment: CDR1 SGHTA and CDR2 FQGNSA. J gave up 4 bases and V 1 base, and 4 bases lay outside the gene matches. CDR3 length equals 15 residues. The data were produced by immunoSEQ multiplex PCR, yet TCRdb's version contains in-frame clones alone and is incomplete. The sample has some 90,000 clones, around 83% seen once. The sample was blood. This rearrangement joins TRBV7-2 to TRBJ2-1, with 7 bases aligning to TRBD2. This TCR came from a woman between 45 and 65 years old in good health. The CDR3 sequence: CASSLGTSVYNEQFF. CDR3 nucleotide sequence: TGTGCCAGCAGCTTAGGTACTAGCGTATACAATGAGCAGTTCTTC.